The 27 T cell receptor beta chains below come from one sample, sequenced in a study of cytomegalovirus exposure and HLA in healthy donors. PCR used 60 Vbeta primers and 13 Jbeta primers. Here immunoSEQ multiplex PCR was the method, and the copy in TCRdb shows in-frame clones only, minus some. The data show fewer than 200,000 clones, 76% seen once. The sample was PBMCs. The receptors come from a female donor in good health and CMV-seronegative.

The rearrangement joins TRBV6-4 to TRBJ2-3, with TRBD2 matching 10 bases. With 0 bases clipped from V and 6 bases from J, the junction kept 3 bases outside the gene matches. Germline V gene lookup returns CDR1 MRHNA and CDR2 SNTAGT. The CDR3 spans 15 residues. CDR3 sequence: CASSDSASGSDTQYF. The CDR3 DNA is TGTGCCAGCAGTGACTCGGCTAGCGGGAGTGATACGCAGTATTTT.

The V and J genes are TRBV30 and TRBJ2-2, with D possibly TRBD1 on 6 matching bases. The germline CDR1 and CDR2 sequences are GTSNPN and SVGIG (reference sequence). Trimming pared 2 bases from V and 5 bases from J, leaving 15 bases between. This CDR3 region has 15 residues. In DNA form, the CDR3 reads TGTGCCTGGAGTAGTGGGGGCCGGAGTACCGGGGAGCTGTTTTTT. Its translation: CAWSSGGRSTGELFF.

V usage is TRBV6-6 and J usage is TRBJ1-1; D is unclear. The CDR3 extends over 15 amino acids. In germline, CDR1 is MNHNY, CDR2 SVGAGI (reference sequence). The V gene lost 6 bases and the J gene lost 6 bases, with 20 bases spanning the gap. In DNA, the CDR3 is TGTGCCAGCAGAAACGATGGACTTCCCGGGGCTGAAGCTTTCTTT. This encodes CASRNDGLPGAEAFF.

The V and J genes are TRBV10-3 and TRBJ1-2; the match to TRBD1 covers 12 bases. Germline CDR1 reads ENHRY; CDR2 reads SYGVKD. The length of the CDR3 is 14 residues. The trim removed 6 bases at V and 7 bases at J, leaving 6 bases unmatched. Written as DNA, the CDR3 is TGTGCCATCAGCGGGGACAGGGGGCTGGGTGGCTACACCTTC. Protein product: CAISGDRGLGGYTF.

V gene TRBV28 combines with J gene TRBJ2-2, with D perhaps matching TRBD1 (5 bases). The V end was cut by 4 bases, the J end by 7 bases, with 10 bases between. The CDR3 spans 13 residues. Looked up from germline, CDR1 is MDHEN and CDR2 is SYDVKM. The CDR3 loop is CASSSGHIGELFF. Here the CDR3 DNA reads TGTGCCAGCAGTTCCGGACATATCGGGGAGCTGTTTTTT.

V and J are TRBV7-8 and TRBJ1-1; D unclear. V gave up 5 bases and J gave up 4 bases, with 14 bases separating them. The CDR3 contains 14 residues. Germline V gene lookup returns CDR1 SGHVS and CDR2 FQNEAQ. CDR3 residues: CASSRGGSATEAFF. In DNA, the CDR3 is TGTGCCAGCAGCCGAGGCGGGAGCGCCACTGAAGCTTTCTTT.

The chain carries TRBV4-2 and TRBJ2-6; 7 bases fit TRBD2. Germline CDR1 and CDR2: LGHNA and YNFKEQ. With V trimmed by 0 bases and J by 2 bases, 7 bases remained unmatched. The CDR3 totals 18 residues. This CDR3 is CASSQDHWGGTGANVLTF. The CDR3, as DNA: TGTGCCAGCAGCCAAGATCATTGGGGGGGAACTGGGGCCAACGTCCTGACTTTC.

This clone turned up a few times. Other nucleotide sequences in the sample specify the same CDR3. The rearrangement links TRBV28 to TRBJ1-1, with D hard to call. CDR1 is MDHEN, CDR2 SYDVKM, per germline. V gave up 8 bases and J gave up 5 bases, with 6 bases separating them. The CDR3 length is 10 residues. CDR3: CASRRTEAFF. The CDR3 DNA reads TGTGCCAGCCGCAGGACTGAAGCTTTCTTT.

V usage is TRBV9 and J usage is TRBJ2-1, with 7 bases that match TRBD2. This CDR3 region has 16 residues. The J segment lost 4 bases and the V segment lost 0 bases, leaving 7 bases of the junction unmatched. Germline V gene data show CDR1 as SGDLS and CDR2 as YYNGEE. The DNA of the CDR3 is TGTGCCAGCAGCGTAGGGGGTGGGGGGGGTTACAATGAGCAGTTCTTC. The encoded protein is CASSVGGGGGYNEQFF.

The rearrangement links TRBV4-2 to TRBJ2-5; D is undetermined. V was trimmed by 0 bases and J by 5 bases, leaving 4 bases between them. The germline CDR1 and CDR2 sequences are LGHNA and YNFKEQ. This CDR3 region has 12 residues. The CDR3 here is CASSQDSETQYF. CDR3 DNA: TGTGCCAGCAGCCAAGATTCTGAGACCCAGTACTTC.

The rearrangement uses TRBV2 and TRBJ2-7; D is possibly TRBD2 (6 bases). V shed 11 bases and J shed 2 bases, with 19 bases lying between them. Germline V lookup: CDR1 SNHLY, CDR2 FYNNEI. This CDR3 comprises 14 residues. CDR3 region: CALKVGGNPYEQYF. Here the CDR3 DNA reads TGTGCCCTGAAGGTGGGAGGCAACCCCTACGAGCAGTACTTC.

This clone was seen only a few times. The chain combines TRBV9 with TRBJ1-2; TRBD1 might be the D (6 bases). V was pared by 3 bases and J by 4 bases, with 19 bases between. This CDR3 is built from 16 residues. Germline CDR1 and CDR2: SGDLS and YYNGEE. The CDR3 loop is CASSDRAGTFSYGYTF. As DNA, the CDR3 is TGTGCCAGCAGCGATCGGGCCGGGACATTTAGCTATGGCTACACCTTC.

CDR3 loop: CASSLAHDRGSYEQYF. The CDR3 region has the DNA TGCGCCAGCAGCTTGGCGCACGACCGGGGTTCCTACGAGCAGTACTTC. The chain has TRBV5-1 and TRBJ2-7; TRBD2 is a possible D gene (5 bases). V lost 0 bases and J lost 1, with 14 bases in between. The CDR3 consists of 16 residues. Germline V gene lookup returns CDR1 SGHRS and CDR2 YFSETQ. Filled out from reference TRBV5-1 and TRBJ2-7, the complete variable domain reads KAGVTQTPRYLIKTRGQQVTLSCSPISGHRSVSWYQQTPGQGLQFLFEYFSETQRNKGNFPGRFSGRQFSNSRSEMNVSTLELGDSALYLCASSLAHDRGSYEQYFGPGTRLTVT.

This clone was seen only once. The J gene is TRBJ1-2, the V gene TRBV7-2; D unresolved. This CDR3 region has 14 residues. The V end lost 5 bases, the J end lost 0 bases, and 10 bases lay between the germline ends. Germline lookup yields CDR1 SGHTA and CDR2 FQGNSA. The CDR3 spells CASSPWPTNYGYTF. In DNA form, the CDR3 reads TGTGCCAGCAGCCCCTGGCCGACTAACTATGGCTACACCTTC.

The CDR3 bases are TGTGCCAGCAGCCCTCAGGCAGGGGGAGATGGCTACACCTTC. Its protein product is CASSPQAGGDGYTF. The chain combines TRBV7-9 with TRBJ1-2; 7 bases align to TRBD1. The CDR3 is 14 residues long. Per germline, CDR1 SEHNR and CDR2 FQNEAQ (reference sequence). The ends lost 5 bases at V and 6 bases at J; junction bases unmatched: 9.

This clone occurred once. The gene calls are TRBV30 and TRBJ1-6; 9 nucleotides line up with TRBD1. CDR1 and CDR2 (germline): GTSNPN, SVGIG (reference sequence). CDR3 length equals 15 residues. The CDR3 DNA reads TGTGCTTCGCGTCGGGACAGGGAATTTAATTCACCCCTCCACTTT. This sequence encodes CASRRDREFNSPLHF. Based on the CDR3 plus reference TRBV30 and TRBJ1-6, the full variable domain is SQTIHQWPATLVQPVGSPLSLECTVEGTSNPNLYWYRQAAGRGLQLLFYSVGIGQISSEVPQNLSASRPQDRQFILSSKKLLLSDSGFYLCASRRDREFNSPLHFGNGTRLTVT.

The chain employs TRBV27 and TRBJ2-7; 10 bases align to TRBD2. The CDR3 is 16 amino acids. CDR1 MNHEY and CDR2 SMNVEV come from the germline V gene (reference sequence). V shed 7 bases, J shed 1 base, and the junction held 10 bases outside the gene matches. CDR3 protein: CASTPLASGSSYEQYF. The CDR3 DNA reads TGTGCCAGCACCCCTTTGGCTAGCGGGAGTTCCTACGAGCAGTACTTC.

V is TRBV5-1 and J is TRBJ2-5; TRBD2 might be the D (5 bases). Per germline, CDR1 SGHRS and CDR2 YFSETQ. The CDR3 length is 14 residues. V lost 4 bases, J lost 5 bases, and 15 bases lay in between. The CDR3, as DNA: TGCGCCAGCAGCGGCCGGGATAGCAGGGAGACCCAGTACTTC. Translation: CASSGRDSRETQYF.

The V call is TRBV4-2, the J call TRBJ2-5, with no clear D. From germline, CDR1 is LGHNA and CDR2 YNFKEQ. The CDR3 has 16 amino acids. Trimming took 2 bases from V and 6 from J, leaving 19 bases between them. This chain's CDR3 is CASSQSTWAPEKTQYF. The CDR3 nucleotides are TGTGCCAGCAGCCAATCCACCTGGGCCCCCGAAAAGACCCAGTACTTC.

The chain employs TRBV2 and TRBJ1-4; D is unresolved. Trimming cost V 4 bases and J 2 bases, with 14 bases left between them. In germline, CDR1 is SNHLY, CDR2 FYNNEI. The CDR3 contains 16 residues. CDR3 residues: CASSVGLSSTNEKLFF. CDR3 bases: TGTGCCAGCAGTGTAGGACTCTCCTCCACTAATGAAAAACTGTTTTTT.

The chain is built from TRBV10-3 and TRBJ1-4, with TRBD1 matching over 8 bases. The V and J ends lost 6 bases and 4 bases, in that order; junction bases with no gene match: 1. The CDR3 covers 13 residues. Germline V CDR1 and CDR2: ENHRY, SYGVKD. DNA for the CDR3: TGTGCCATCAGAGGACAGGGTAATGAAAAACTGTTTTTT. Protein product: CAIRGQGNEKLFF.

This chain links TRBV6-6 with TRBJ1-1, with unresolved D. The CDR3 covers 12 residues. The ends were cut back, 6 bases at V and 8 bases at J, with 13 bases in the middle. The germline gives CDR1 MNHNY, CDR2 SVGAGI (reference sequence). The CDR3 here is CASSRRTNEAFF. The CDR3 region has the DNA TGTGCCAGCAGCCGCCGCACAAACGAAGCTTTCTTT.

The chain combines TRBV28 with TRBJ2-7, with TRBD1 matching over 9 bases. After removal of 6 bases from V and 3 bases from J, the junction contained 12 bases not matched to a gene. Germline CDR1 and CDR2: MDHEN and SYDVKM. CDR3 length equals 16 residues. CDR3 in DNA: TGTGCCAGCAGCTCCTTAGACAGGGGGAACCACTACGAGCAGTACTTC. Its protein is CASSSLDRGNHYEQYF.

The chain couples TRBV5-1 to TRBJ2-5, with TRBD1 identical over 12 bases. Germline values: CDR1 SGHRS, CDR2 YFSETQ. The CDR3 totals 15 residues. The J segment lost 5 bases and the V segment lost 4 bases, leaving 6 bases of the junction unmatched. The CDR3 DNA is TGCGCCAGCAGCACGGGACAGGGGGCGGTTGAGACCCAGTACTTC. Protein sequence: CASSTGQGAVETQYF.

The chain links TRBV4-3 to TRBJ1-4; maybe TRBD1 (5 bases). CDR3 size: 16 residues. The V gene's germline CDR1 is LGHNA and CDR2 YSLEER. V dropped 3 bases and J dropped 8 bases, with 19 bases sitting between them. CDR3 nucleotide sequence: TGCGCCAGCAGCCAGGCCCGGACCCTCGGGGGGGAAAAACTGTTTTTT. Its translation: CASSQARTLGGEKLFF.

The sample holds a few counts of this clone. This chain uses TRBV6-6 with TRBJ1-1; possibly TRBD1 for D (5 bases). The CDR3 loop spans 15 amino acids. The V gene's germline CDR1 is MNHNY and CDR2 SVGAGI (reference sequence). With 7 bases removed from V and 0 bases from J, the gap between germline ends came to 15 bases. CDR3 coding DNA: TGTGCCAGCATTCCCGGGGGGTATCTGAACACTGAAGCTTTCTTT. Translation: CASIPGGYLNTEAFF.

The chain recombines TRBV7-8 with TRBJ1-4; maybe TRBD1 (5 bases). The CDR3 runs to 16 residues. From germline, CDR1 is SGHVS and CDR2 FQNEAQ. Trimming left V 2 bases short and J 4 bases short, with 14 bases between. The CDR3 here is CASSLNPTGGNEKLFF. The CDR3 bases are TGTGCCAGCAGCTTAAACCCTACCGGGGGTAATGAAAAACTGTTTTTT.